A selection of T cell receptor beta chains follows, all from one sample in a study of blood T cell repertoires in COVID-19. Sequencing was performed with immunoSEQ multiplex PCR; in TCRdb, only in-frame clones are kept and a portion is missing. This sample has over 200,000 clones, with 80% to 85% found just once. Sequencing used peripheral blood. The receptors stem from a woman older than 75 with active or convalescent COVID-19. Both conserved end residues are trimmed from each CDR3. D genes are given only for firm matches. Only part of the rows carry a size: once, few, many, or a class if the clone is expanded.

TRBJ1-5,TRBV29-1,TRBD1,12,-,SGTGDKGNQPQH
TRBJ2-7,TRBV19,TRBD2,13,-,ASSIAAGGSYEQY
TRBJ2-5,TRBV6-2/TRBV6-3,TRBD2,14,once,ASSYYPAGDQETQY
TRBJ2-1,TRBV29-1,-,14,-,SVRLSDISSYNEQF
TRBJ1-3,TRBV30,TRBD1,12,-,AWDGTGSGNTIY
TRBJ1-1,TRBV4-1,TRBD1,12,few,ASSQEGQGTEAF
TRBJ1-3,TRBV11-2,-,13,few,ASSLEGDSGNTIY
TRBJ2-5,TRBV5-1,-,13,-,ASSLNLAGMGTQY
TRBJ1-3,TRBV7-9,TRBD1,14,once,ASSPTGTGPGNTIY
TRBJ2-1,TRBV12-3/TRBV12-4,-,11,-,ASSLSSYNEQF